One and the same sample provided the 9 T cell receptor beta chains below, sequenced in a study of a mutant IDH1 vaccine in newly diagnosed glioma. The method was immunoSEQ multiplex PCR; TCRdb's version includes in-frame clones alone and lacks a portion of them. The sample lists tens of thousands of clones; around four fifths were seen once. The sample's time point: baseline, week 1 (first vaccination visit). Treatment indicated: pre-vaccination baseline after standard-of-care therapy. Sequences were derived from PBMCs, sampled from a glioma patient treated with radiotherapy, temozolomide or both. The receptors were sampled from a woman aged 45-59 years with glioma.

The V and J genes are TRBV4-2 and TRBJ2-5; D ambiguous. The germline V and J ends were trimmed by 8 bases and 4 bases, with 8 bases remaining between them. This CDR3 is built from 11 residues. Germline V CDR1 and CDR2: LGHNA, YNFKEQ. The CDR3, as DNA: TGTGCCAGCGGGAAAACAGAGACCCAGTACTTC. Its protein product is CASGKTETQYF.

The chain joins TRBV30 to TRBJ2-2, with TRBD1 as a possible D gene (5 bases). Trimming removed 3 bases at V and 4 bases at J, with 9 bases between. CDR3 length equals 13 residues. Germline assignment: CDR1 GTSNPN and CDR2 SVGIG (reference sequence). The CDR3 reads CAWSGHSTGELFF. The DNA of the CDR3 is TGTGCCTGGAGCGGACACAGCACCGGGGAGCTGTTTTTT.

The CDR3 here is CASSPASSYNEQFF. For the CDR3, the DNA is TGTGCCAGCAGCCCAGCGAGCTCCTACAATGAGCAGTTCTTC. This chain joins TRBV5-4 and TRBJ2-1, with D unresolved. Between the trimmed V and J ends, which lost 4 bases and 0 bases, there was a span of 8 bases. This CDR3 contains 14 residues. CDR1 is SGHNT, CDR2 YYREEE, per germline (reference sequence).

J is TRBJ1-5 and V is TRBV7-2; 7 positions agree with TRBD1. The CDR3 consists of 15 residues. Germline loops: CDR1 SGHTA, CDR2 FQGNSA. The V and J ends lost 5 bases and 3 bases, in that order; junction bases with no gene match: 7. CDR3 in amino acids: CASSAQTGLNQPQHF. The CDR3 DNA sequence: TGTGCCAGCAGCGCCCAGACAGGGCTCAATCAGCCCCAGCATTTT.

The chain links TRBV6-5 to TRBJ1-2, with D perhaps TRBD1 (5 bases). Germline CDR1 reads MNHEY; CDR2 reads SVGAGI. V gave up 0 bases and J gave up 2 bases, with 13 bases separating them. The CDR3 has 16 amino acids. The CDR3 sequence is CASSYSKGRQNYGYTF. As DNA, the CDR3 is TGTGCCAGCAGTTACTCGAAGGGCCGACAGAACTATGGCTACACCTTC.

The chain employs TRBV7-9 and TRBJ1-1, with 9 bases identical to TRBD1. Trimming at V came to 1 base and at J to 1 base, leaving 1 base not matched to a gene. The CDR3 has 15 amino acids. The germline gives CDR1 SEHNR, CDR2 FQNEAQ (reference sequence). The CDR3 loop is CASSLGDRENTEAFF. The CDR3, as DNA: TGTGCCAGCAGCTTAGGGGACAGGGAGAACACTGAAGCTTTCTTT.

This chain connects TRBV28 to TRBJ1-2; D unresolved. The CDR3 contains 14 residues. CDR1 is MDHEN and CDR2 is SYDVKM in the germline V gene. V was pared by 3 bases and J by 4 bases, with 12 bases between. For the CDR3, the DNA is TGTGCCAGCAGTTTCCTGTCGGGCGGCTATGGCTACACCTTC. The encoded protein is CASSFLSGGYGYTF.

The rearrangement uses TRBV9 and TRBJ1-5; D possibly corresponds to TRBD1 (6 bases). The germline V gene encodes CDR1 SGDLS and CDR2 YYNGEE. Trimming left V 0 bases short and J 5 bases short, with 9 bases between. CDR3 length: 14 amino acids. The CDR3 loop is CASSVDREHQPQHF. In DNA, the CDR3 is TGTGCCAGCAGCGTAGACAGGGAGCATCAGCCCCAGCATTTT.

This chain links TRBV6-5 with TRBJ1-6; TRBD1 is a possible D gene (5 bases). This CDR3 has 15 amino acids. Per germline, CDR1 MNHEY and CDR2 SVGAGI. Trimming removed 6 bases at V and 0 bases at J, with 9 bases between. As DNA, the CDR3 is TGTGCCAGCAGCCGGGGGAACTCCTATAATTCACCCCTCCACTTT. Amino acid sequence: CASSRGNSYNSPLHF.